Each of the 12 T cell receptor beta chains below was sequenced from the same sample in a study of blood T cell repertoires in COVID-19. Sequenced by immunoSEQ multiplex PCR; TCRdb stores in-frame clones only, minus some. The sample shows about 140,000 clones, roughly 83% of them seen only once. The sequenced sample consisted of PBMCs or T cells enriched from blood (not recorded which). These receptors came from a man aged 65 to 79 who had been exposed to COVID-19.

The chain has TRBV2 and TRBJ2-1; TRBD2 matches at 8 bases. This CDR3 comprises 14 residues. The V gene end was trimmed by 5 bases and the J gene end by 4 bases; junction bases not matched to a gene: 4. Germline CDR1 and CDR2: SNHLY and FYNNEI. The CDR3 bases are TGTGCCAGCAGTATAAGCGGGAGTTACAATGAGCAGTTCTTC. It codes for CASSISGSYNEQFF. Looking up the rest from reference TRBV2 and TRBJ2-1 gives the full variable domain: EPEVTQTPSHQVTQMGQEVILRCVPISNHLYFYWYRQILGQKVEFLVSFYNNEISEKSEIFDDQFSVERPDGSNFTLKIRSTKLEDSAMYFCASSISGSYNEQFFGPGTRLTVL.

The J gene is TRBJ2-7, the V gene TRBV6-5; 9 bases align to TRBD1. CDR1 is MNHEY and CDR2 is SVGAGI in the germline V gene. CDR3 length equals 14 residues. V was clipped by 7 bases and J by 5 bases; unmatched bases: 9. CDR3 residues: CASTMGQGVHEQYF. CDR3 coding DNA: TGTGCCAGCACCATGGGACAGGGAGTGCACGAGCAGTACTTC.

DNA for the CDR3: TGTGCCAGCAGCCAAGCGGCAACAGGGCGGTATGGCTACACCTTC. Protein sequence: CASSQAATGRYGYTF. The genes are TRBV4-2 and TRBJ1-2; possible D gene TRBD1, 6 bases. This CDR3 comprises 15 residues. V dropped 1 base and J dropped 5 bases, with 14 bases sitting between them. CDR1 and CDR2 from the germline V gene are LGHNA and YNFKEQ.

The chain couples TRBV20-1 to TRBJ2-7; 9 bases are shared with TRBD2. The CDR3 extends over 16 amino acids. V shed 3 bases and J 0 bases; nucleotides not matched to a gene: 9. Germline-derived CDR1 and CDR2 are DFQATT and SNEGSKA (reference sequence). The CDR3 sequence: CSASFYRTSVSYEQYF. In DNA, the CDR3 is TGCAGTGCTAGTTTTTACCGGACTAGCGTCTCCTACGAGCAGTACTTC.

This chain uses TRBV24-1 with TRBJ1-2; 11 nucleotides align to TRBD1. Losses at the gene ends were 2 bases for V and 5 bases for J; bases not matched to a gene: 9. The CDR3 consists of 17 residues. The germline V gene has CDR1 KGHDR and CDR2 SFDVKD. This chain's CDR3 is CATSDSGTGGSFYGYTF. The CDR3 DNA is TGTGCCACCAGTGATTCTGGGACAGGGGGTTCCTTTTATGGCTACACCTTC.

This clone was found once. V gene TRBV19 combines with J gene TRBJ1-5; 8 bases are a match to TRBD1. Trimming took 3 bases from V and 7 from J; bases not matched to a gene: 5. Germline CDR1 reads LNHDA; CDR2 reads SQIVND (reference sequence). The CDR3 contains 14 residues. This CDR3 is CASSMTGDRQPQHF. CDR3 coding DNA: TGTGCCAGTAGTATGACAGGGGATCGGCAGCCCCAGCATTTT.

This clone was seen a handful of times. This rearrangement joins TRBV15 to TRBJ1-4, with D unresolved. Germline V lookup: CDR1 LNHNV, CDR2 YYDKDF (reference sequence). The V and J ends lost 6 bases and 7 bases respectively, with 12 bases between them. The CDR3 sequence is 13 residues long. The CDR3 reads CATRELVFEKLFF. DNA for the CDR3: TGTGCCACCAGAGAACTTGTCTTTGAAAAACTGTTTTTT.

Comment on this clone: Distinct nucleotide sequences in the sample also encode this CDR3. CDR3 sequence (DNA): TGTGCCAGCAGCTTACAGGGGTACACTGAAGCTTTCTTT. This encodes CASSLQGYTEAFF. V gene TRBV7-3 combines with J gene TRBJ1-1; TRBD1 might be the D (6 bases). The CDR3 is 13 residues long. V shed 2 bases and J shed 3 bases, with 7 bases lying between them. The germline CDR1 and CDR2 sequences are SGHTA and FQGTGA.

The genes are TRBV5-1 and TRBJ2-4; no clear D. Germline V gene data show CDR1 as SGHRS and CDR2 as YFSETQ. Trimming shortened V by 0 bases and J by 6 bases, and 4 bases separated the two germline ends. The CDR3 is 12 residues long. The CDR3 DNA reads as TGCGCCAGCAGCTTGGCCGGAAACATTCAGTACTTC. Its protein is CASSLAGNIQYF.

This chain joins TRBV24-1 and TRBJ1-1; the D gene is possibly TRBD1 (6 bases). CDR1 is KGHDR, CDR2 SFDVKD, per germline. The CDR3 loop spans 14 amino acids. The germline V and J ends were trimmed by 12 bases and 0 bases, with 16 bases remaining between them. The DNA for the CDR3 is TGTGCCTCCCACCGGACAGAAATGAACACTGAAGCTTTCTTT. Encoded protein: CASHRTEMNTEAFF.

The gene calls are TRBV28 and TRBJ2-7, with 8 bases matching TRBD1. This CDR3 contains 15 residues. The J segment lost 2 bases and the V segment lost 4 bases, leaving 7 bases of the junction unmatched. CDR1 and CDR2 (germline): MDHEN, SYDVKM. The CDR3 DNA follows: TGTGCCAGCAGTTCCGGACAGGGAACTCCCTACGAGCAGTACTTC. Translation: CASSSGQGTPYEQYF.

V and J are TRBV10-2 and TRBJ1-1; the match to TRBD1 covers 12 bases. The junction had 0 bases not matched to a gene; V was cut back by 6 bases and J by 4 bases. Germline lookup yields CDR1 WSHSY and CDR2 SAAADI. CDR3 length: 13 amino acids. The CDR3, as DNA: TGCGCCAGCAGGGGACAGGGGGCCACTGAAGCTTTCTTT. This sequence encodes CASRGQGATEAFF.